Shown below are 20 T cell receptor beta chains from a single sample sequenced in a study of T cells in Graves' hyperthyroidism and ophthalmopathy. Researchers amplified the TCR beta CDR3 regions from RNA transcripts. First-round RT-PCR of the TCR CDR3 relied on the HTBI primer set. One entry per CDR3 protein, called by TCRdb with MiXCR from the multiplex PCR reads. This table holds some 560,000 distinct CDR3 sequences, 11% to 15% found once. Sequenced sample: blood. The receptors shown here come from a woman aged 35 to 49 with Graves' hyperthyroidism.

In its sample, this clonotype was seen many times. The chain combines TRBV5-1 with TRBJ2-5, with D perhaps being TRBD1 or TRBD2 (5 bases each). Looked up from germline, CDR1 is SGHRS and CDR2 is YFSETQ. This CDR3 spans 15 amino acids. The V end lost 1 base, the J end lost 5 bases, and 15 bases lay between the germline ends. The CDR3 here is CASSLLPGRRETQYF. The CDR3 DNA reads TGCGCCAGCAGCTTGTTGCCGGGACGTCGGGAGACCCAGTACTTC.

The rearrangement joins TRBV5-6 to TRBJ2-3, with D tentatively TRBD1 (5 bases). The germline V and J ends were trimmed by 4 bases and 5 bases, with 20 bases remaining between them. The CDR3 contains 16 residues. The germline V gene has CDR1 SGHDT and CDR2 YYEEEE. CDR3 residues: CASSLKLGEVVDTQYF. Here the CDR3 DNA reads TGTGCCAGCAGCCTGAAGTTAGGGGAAGTGGTAGATACGCAGTATTTT.

This clonotype was picked up many times. CDR3 in amino acids: CASSQDWTGRYEQYF. The CDR3 nucleotides are TGTGCCAGCAGCCAAGATTGGACAGGGAGGTACGAGCAGTACTTC. The V gene is TRBV3-1, the J gene TRBJ2-7, with 8 nucleotides matching TRBD1. This CDR3 is built from 15 residues. CDR1 and CDR2 from the germline V gene are LGHDT and YNNKEL (reference sequence). V shed 0 bases and J 4 bases; nucleotides not matched to a gene: 5.

The table lists this clonotype with a few counts. The chain combines TRBV18 with TRBJ2-5; 8 nucleotides match TRBD1. From germline, CDR1 is KGHSH and CDR2 LQKENI. J gave up 2 bases and V 3 bases, and 5 bases lay outside the gene matches. The CDR3 runs 15 residues. The CDR3 sequence: CASSPATGGQETQYF. The CDR3 DNA reads TGTGCCAGCTCACCGGCAACAGGGGGACAAGAGACCCAGTACTTC.

This clonotype came up many times. The chain joins TRBV11-2 to TRBJ1-2; D call uncertain. With 5 bases removed from V and 2 bases from J, the gap between germline ends came to 18 bases. The CDR3 has 16 amino acids. Per germline, CDR1 SGHAT and CDR2 FQNNGV. In nucleotides, the CDR3 is TGTGCCAGCAGCCCAAACCCGGTGTCGGGGAACTATGGCTACACCTTC. It is translated as CASSPNPVSGNYGYTF.

At least ten counts were recorded for this clonotype. The V gene is TRBV7-9, the J gene TRBJ2-2; D unresolved. The V end was cut by 5 bases, the J end by 7 bases, with 5 bases between. Germline V CDR1 and CDR2: SEHNR, FQNEAQ (reference sequence). This CDR3 comprises 11 residues. The CDR3 sequence: CASSRFGELFF. CDR3 coding DNA: TGTGCCAGCAGCCGGTTCGGGGAGCTGTTTTTT.

This clonotype has at least ten counts. J is TRBJ2-2 and V is TRBV3-1; 11 nucleotides line up with TRBD2. CDR1 and CDR2 from the germline V gene are LGHDT and YNNKEL (reference sequence). Losses at the gene ends were 4 bases for V and 4 bases for J; bases not matched to a gene: 5. This CDR3 has 16 amino acids. CDR3 amino acids: CASSPRLAGSTGELFF. The CDR3 nucleotides read TGTGCCAGCAGCCCCAGACTAGCGGGATCCACCGGGGAGCTGTTTTTT. Full variable domain (outside the CDR3, taken from reference TRBV3-1 and TRBJ2-2): DTAVSQTPKYLVTQMGNDKSIKCEQNLGHDTMYWYKQDSKKFLKIMFSYNNKELIINETVPNRFSPKSPDKAHLNLHINSLELGDSAVYFCASSPRLAGSTGELFFGEGSRLTVL.

CDR3 sequence (DNA): TGTGCCAGCAGTTACTCGAAGTCAGCCTATGGCTACACCTTC. Its translation is CASSYSKSAYGYTF. The chain links TRBV6-2 or TRBV6-3 to TRBJ1-2; D call uncertain. This CDR3 spans 14 amino acids. Deletions cut 0 bases from V and 4 bases from J, with 9 bases between. From germline, CDR1 is MNHEY and CDR2 SVGEGT.

This clonotype was observed at least ten times. This rearrangement joins TRBV18 to TRBJ2-3, with 11 bases fitting TRBD2. J gave up 0 bases and V 4 bases, and 3 bases lay outside the gene matches. Per germline, CDR1 KGHSH and CDR2 LQKENI. The CDR3 spans 16 residues. CDR3 sequence reads: CASSHGTSGSTDTQYF. The CDR3 coding sequence is TGTGCCAGCTCACACGGGACTAGCGGAAGCACAGATACGCAGTATTTT.

Concerning this clonotype: A much larger clone differs by one base, so this may be a read error. The chain carries TRBV6-1 and TRBJ2-7; TRBD1 matches 8 bases. CDR1 is MNHNS, CDR2 SASEGT, per germline. With 7 bases clipped from V and 5 bases from J, the junction kept 7 bases outside the gene matches. The CDR3 contains 13 residues. CDR3 loop: CASTSGQGHEQYF. DNA of the CDR3: TGTGCCAGCACCTCAGGACAGGGTCACGAGCAGTACTTC.

V and J are TRBV27 and TRBJ2-3; 8 nucleotides match TRBD1. This CDR3 spans 14 amino acids. The V and J ends lost 7 bases and 10 bases, in that order; junction bases with no gene match: 13. Looked up from germline, CDR1 is MNHEY and CDR2 is SMNVEV (reference sequence). The CDR3 DNA reads TGTGCCAGCATCCGGACAGGGTCATACGCTGCGCAGTATTTT. Translated: CASIRTGSYAAQYF.

Notes on this clonotype: A much larger clone differs from this one at a single base, so this may be a read error. V and J are TRBV3-1 and TRBJ2-6, with D possibly called TRBD1 or TRBD2 (5 bases each). The CDR3 loop spans 16 amino acids. Germline V gives CDR1 LGHDT, CDR2 YNNKEL (reference sequence). CDR3 in DNA: TGTGCCAGCAGCCGCCCCTCGGGGAACGGGGCCAGCGTCCTGACTTTC. Protein sequence: CASSRPSGNGASVLTF.

This clonotype was seen ten or more times. This chain joins TRBV11-1 and TRBJ2-7; TRBD1 is a possible D gene (6 bases). With 6 bases removed from V and 2 bases from J, the gap between germline ends came to 17 bases. Germline values: CDR1 SGHAT, CDR2 FQDESV (reference sequence). This CDR3 is built from 15 residues. The DNA of the CDR3 is TGTGCCAGCAGTTCGGACAGTGGGTGGCCCTACGAGCAGTACTTC. It specifies CASSSDSGWPYEQYF.

This clonotype was observed many times. The chain recombines TRBV5-1 with TRBJ2-1; 10 bases align to TRBD2. V was pared by 3 bases and J by 8 bases, with 20 bases of the junction left unmatched. The CDR3 has 19 residues. Germline CDR1 and CDR2: SGHRS and YFSETQ. CDR3 region: CASSYYPLELLAGIDEQFF. The CDR3 coding sequence is TGCGCCAGCAGCTATTACCCATTAGAATTACTAGCGGGAATCGATGAGCAGTTCTTC.

The rearrangement joins TRBV5-1 to TRBJ2-3; no firm D call. V gave up 0 bases and J gave up 2 bases, with 7 bases separating them. In germline, CDR1 is SGHRS, CDR2 YFSETQ. The CDR3 has 14 amino acids. CDR3 coding DNA: TGCGCCAGCAGCTTGGAGGCGACCACAGATACGCAGTATTTT. Amino acids: CASSLEATTDTQYF.

This clonotype was seen a handful of times. This chain links TRBV28 with TRBJ2-1; 7 positions agree with TRBD1. Looked up from germline, CDR1 is MDHEN and CDR2 is SYDVKM. The V gene end was trimmed by 11 bases and the J gene end by 4 bases; junction bases not matched to a gene: 11. The CDR3 totals 14 residues. CDR3 nucleotides: TGTGCCGCCATGACCGGGACAGCTTACAATGAGCAGTTCTTC. The encoded protein is CAAMTGTAYNEQFF.

The J gene is TRBJ2-3, the V gene TRBV29-1; unclear D gene. Germline V gene sequence: CDR1 SQVTM, CDR2 ANQGSEA. The CDR3 runs to 18 residues. V was pared by 3 bases and J by 0 bases, with 22 bases between. The CDR3 here is CSVEERTAFRRSTDTQYF. In DNA, the CDR3 is TGCAGCGTTGAGGAAAGAACCGCCTTTAGACGAAGCACAGATACGCAGTATTTT.

This clonotype was counted at least ten times. V is TRBV20-1 and J is TRBJ2-7; 8 bases align to TRBD2. Looked up from germline, CDR1 is DFQATT and CDR2 is SNEGSKA (reference sequence). V was pared by 4 bases and J by 2 bases, with 7 bases of the junction left unmatched. CDR3 length: 14 amino acids. The DNA for the CDR3 is TGCAGTGCTACCGGACTAGCCTACGCCTACGAGCAGTACTTC. Its translation: CSATGLAYAYEQYF.

In this sample, this clonotype turned up many times. The chain couples TRBV3-1 to TRBJ2-1; D uncertain. This CDR3 is built from 14 residues. The germline CDR1 and CDR2 sequences are LGHDT and YNNKEL (reference sequence). Trimming took 3 bases from V and 6 from J, leaving 12 bases between them. CDR3 in DNA: TGTGCCAGCAGCCACGCCAGAAAAGGCAATGAGCAGTTCTTC. It encodes CASSHARKGNEQFF.

This clonotype came up many times. CDR3 DNA sequence: TGCGCCAGCAGCTTGCCTGCAGGCACCGAGCAGTACTTC. It is translated as CASSLPAGTEQYF. V gene TRBV5-1 combines with J gene TRBJ2-7; unclear D gene. This CDR3 comprises 13 residues. The V end was cut by 1 base, the J end by 6 bases, with 11 bases between. Germline V gives CDR1 SGHRS, CDR2 YFSETQ. Complete variable domain (other parts from reference TRBV5-1 and TRBJ2-7): KAGVTQTPRYLIKTRGQQVTLSCSPISGHRSVSWYQQTPGQGLQFLFEYFSETQRNKGNFPGRFSGRQFSNSRSEMNVSTLELGDSALYLCASSLPAGTEQYFGPGTRLTVT.